This T cell receptor beta chain came from a study of T cells after yellow fever vaccination. On the study more broadly: SMART-Seq v4 Ultra Low Input prepared the low-cell-number fractions.

This clonotype was seen many times. TCRdb ran MiXCR on the 5' RACE reads and lists one entry per CDR3 protein. Of tens of thousands of distinct CDR3 sequences in the sample, roughly 7% were seen once. Sequenced here: CD8+ T cells sorted from PBMCs, sampled about 2 weeks after the first yellow fever vaccination. The receptor's source is a man aged 18 to 30 who received the YFV17D yellow fever vaccine.

This CDR3 is CASKRGPSGANVLTF. CDR3 bases: TGTGCCAGCAAAAGGGGGCCGTCTGGGGCCAACGTCCTGACTTTC. The chain has TRBV6-2 or TRBV6-3 and TRBJ2-6; 7 bases are shared with TRBD1. V lost 7 bases to trimming and J lost 1 base; unmatched junction nucleotides: 4. Germline V CDR1 and CDR2: MNHEY, SVGEGT. This CDR3 has 15 residues.